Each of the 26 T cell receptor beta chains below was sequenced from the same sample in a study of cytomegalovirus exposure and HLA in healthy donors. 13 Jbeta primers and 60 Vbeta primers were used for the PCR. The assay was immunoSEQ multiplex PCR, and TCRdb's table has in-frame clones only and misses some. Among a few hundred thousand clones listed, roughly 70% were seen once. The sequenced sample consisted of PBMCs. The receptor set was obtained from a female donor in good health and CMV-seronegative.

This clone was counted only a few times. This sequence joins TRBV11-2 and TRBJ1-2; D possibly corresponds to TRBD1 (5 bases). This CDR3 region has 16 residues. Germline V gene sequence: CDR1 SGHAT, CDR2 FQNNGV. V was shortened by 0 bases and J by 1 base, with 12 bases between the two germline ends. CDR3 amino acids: CASSLDLSGINYGYTF. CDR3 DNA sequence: TGTGCCAGCAGCTTAGATCTATCAGGGATTAACTATGGCTACACCTTC.

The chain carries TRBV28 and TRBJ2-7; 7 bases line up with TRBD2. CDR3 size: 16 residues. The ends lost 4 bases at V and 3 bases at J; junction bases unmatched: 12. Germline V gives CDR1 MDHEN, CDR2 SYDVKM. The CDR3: CASSSPGGRKVYEQYF. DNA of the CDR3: TGTGCCAGCAGTTCACCCGGGGGGAGGAAGGTCTACGAGCAGTACTTC. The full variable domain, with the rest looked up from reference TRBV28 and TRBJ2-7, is DVKVTQSSRYLVKRTGEKVFLECVQDMDHENMFWYRQDPGLGLRLIYFSYDVKMKEKGDIPEGYSVSREKKERFSLILESASTNQTSMYLCASSSPGGRKVYEQYFGPGTRLTVT.

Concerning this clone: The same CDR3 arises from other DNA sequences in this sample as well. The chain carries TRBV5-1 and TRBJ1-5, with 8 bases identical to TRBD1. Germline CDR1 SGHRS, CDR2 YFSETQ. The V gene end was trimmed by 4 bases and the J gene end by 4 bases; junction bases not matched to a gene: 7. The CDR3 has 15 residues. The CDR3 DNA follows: TGCGCCAGCAGCCCGGGGACAGGAGGGAATCAGCCCCAGCATTTT. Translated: CASSPGTGGNQPQHF.

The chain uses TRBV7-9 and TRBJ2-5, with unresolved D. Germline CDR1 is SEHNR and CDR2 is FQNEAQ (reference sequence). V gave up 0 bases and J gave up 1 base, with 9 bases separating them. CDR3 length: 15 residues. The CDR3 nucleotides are TGTGCCAGCAGCTTAGCCCTCGACACCCAAGAGACCCAGTACTTC. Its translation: CASSLALDTQETQYF.

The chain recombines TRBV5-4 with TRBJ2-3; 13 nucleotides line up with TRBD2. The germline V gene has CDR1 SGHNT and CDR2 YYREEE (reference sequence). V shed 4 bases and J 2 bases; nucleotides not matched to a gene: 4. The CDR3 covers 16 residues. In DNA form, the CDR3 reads TGTGCCAGCAGCCCCGGACTAGCGGGAGCCACAGATACGCAGTATTTT. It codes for CASSPGLAGATDTQYF.

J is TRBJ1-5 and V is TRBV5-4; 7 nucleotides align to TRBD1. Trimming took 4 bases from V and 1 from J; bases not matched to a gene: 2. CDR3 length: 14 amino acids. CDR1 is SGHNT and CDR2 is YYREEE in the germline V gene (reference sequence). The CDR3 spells CASSDRESNQPQHF. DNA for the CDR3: TGTGCCAGCAGCGACAGGGAAAGCAATCAGCCCCAGCATTTT. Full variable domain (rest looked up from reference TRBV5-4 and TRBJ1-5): ETGVTQSPTHLIKTRGQQVTLRCSSQSGHNTVSWYQQALGQGPQFIFQYYREEENGRGNFPPRFSGLQFPNYSSELNVNALELDDSALYLCASSDRESNQPQHFGDGTRLSIL.

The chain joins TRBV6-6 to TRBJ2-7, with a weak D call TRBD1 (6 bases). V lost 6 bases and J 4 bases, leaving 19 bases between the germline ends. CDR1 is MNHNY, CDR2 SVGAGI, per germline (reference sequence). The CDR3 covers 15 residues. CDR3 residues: CASRTDRIKKYEQYF. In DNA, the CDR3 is TGTGCCAGCAGAACGGACAGAATAAAGAAGTACGAGCAGTACTTC.

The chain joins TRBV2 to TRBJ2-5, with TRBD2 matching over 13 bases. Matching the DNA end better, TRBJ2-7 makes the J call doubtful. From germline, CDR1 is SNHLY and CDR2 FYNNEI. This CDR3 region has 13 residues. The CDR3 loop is CARGLAGVGEQYF. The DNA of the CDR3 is TGTGCCAGAGGACTAGCGGGAGTTGGCGAGCAGTACTTC.

The CDR3 reads CASSPGQGNEQYF. The CDR3 DNA follows: TGCGCCAGCAGCCCGGGGCAGGGGAACGAGCAGTACTTC. The rearrangement links TRBV4-1 to TRBJ2-7, with D possibly TRBD1 on 6 matching bases. Deletions cut 4 bases from V and 5 bases from J, with 12 bases between. The germline V gene encodes CDR1 MGHRA and CDR2 YSYEKL. The CDR3 length is 13 residues.

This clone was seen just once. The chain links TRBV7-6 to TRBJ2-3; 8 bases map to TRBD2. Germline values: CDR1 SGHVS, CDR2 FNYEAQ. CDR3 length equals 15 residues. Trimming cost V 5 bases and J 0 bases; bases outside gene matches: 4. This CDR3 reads CASSPTSGSTDTQYF. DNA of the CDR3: TGTGCCAGCAGCCCTACTAGCGGTAGCACAGATACGCAGTATTTT.

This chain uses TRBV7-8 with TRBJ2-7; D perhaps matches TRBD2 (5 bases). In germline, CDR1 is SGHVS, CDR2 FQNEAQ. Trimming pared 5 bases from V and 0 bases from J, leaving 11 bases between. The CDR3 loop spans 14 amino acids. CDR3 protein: CASSVGRGSYEQYF. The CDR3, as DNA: TGTGCCAGCAGCGTAGGTCGGGGCTCCTACGAGCAGTACTTC.

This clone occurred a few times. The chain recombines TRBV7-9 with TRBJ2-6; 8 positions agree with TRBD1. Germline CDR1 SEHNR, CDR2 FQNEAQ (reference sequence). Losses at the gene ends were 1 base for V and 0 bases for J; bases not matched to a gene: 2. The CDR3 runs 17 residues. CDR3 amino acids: CASSLGDRSSGANVLTF. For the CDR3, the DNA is TGTGCCAGCAGCTTAGGGGACAGGTCCTCTGGGGCCAACGTCCTGACTTTC.

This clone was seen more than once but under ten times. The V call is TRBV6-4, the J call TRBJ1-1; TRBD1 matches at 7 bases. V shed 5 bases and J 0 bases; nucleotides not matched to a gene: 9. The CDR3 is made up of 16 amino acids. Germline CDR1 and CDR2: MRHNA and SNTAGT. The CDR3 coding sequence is TGTGCCAGCAGTAGGACAGGCCACACTATGAACACTGAAGCTTTCTTT. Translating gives CASSRTGHTMNTEAFF.

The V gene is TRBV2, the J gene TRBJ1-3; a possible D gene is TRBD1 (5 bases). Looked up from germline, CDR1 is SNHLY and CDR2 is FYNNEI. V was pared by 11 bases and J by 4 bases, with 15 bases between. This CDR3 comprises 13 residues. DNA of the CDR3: TGTGCCTCTAGGAGGGGTCCGGGAAACACCATATATTTT. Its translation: CASRRGPGNTIYF.

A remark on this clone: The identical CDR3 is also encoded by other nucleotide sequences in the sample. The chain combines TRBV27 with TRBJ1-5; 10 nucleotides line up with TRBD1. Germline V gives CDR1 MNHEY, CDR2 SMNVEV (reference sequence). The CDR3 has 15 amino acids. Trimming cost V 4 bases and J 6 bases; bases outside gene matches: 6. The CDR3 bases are TGTGCCAGCAGTTCGGGACAGGGGTTGAGTCAGCCCCAGCATTTT. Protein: CASSSGQGLSQPQHF.

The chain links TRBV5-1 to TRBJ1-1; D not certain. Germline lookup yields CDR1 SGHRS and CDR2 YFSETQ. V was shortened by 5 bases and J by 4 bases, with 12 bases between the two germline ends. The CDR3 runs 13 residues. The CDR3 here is CASRPGRSTEAFF. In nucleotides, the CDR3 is TGCGCCAGCAGGCCGGGAAGGAGCACTGAAGCTTTCTTT.

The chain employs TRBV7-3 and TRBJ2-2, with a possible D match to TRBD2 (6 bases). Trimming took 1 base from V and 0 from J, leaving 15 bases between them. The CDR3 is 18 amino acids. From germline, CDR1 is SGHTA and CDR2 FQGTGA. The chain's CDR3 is CASSLMVSSATNTGELFF. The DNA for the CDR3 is TGTGCCAGCAGCTTAATGGTCTCTAGCGCTACGAACACCGGGGAGCTGTTTTTT.

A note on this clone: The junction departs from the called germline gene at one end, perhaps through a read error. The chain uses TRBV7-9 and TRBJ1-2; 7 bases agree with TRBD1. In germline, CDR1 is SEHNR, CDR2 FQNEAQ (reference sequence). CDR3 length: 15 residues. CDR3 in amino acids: CSSTLPRGANYGYTF. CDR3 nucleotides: TGTTCCAGCACCCTCCCCAGGGGGGCTAACTATGGCTACACCTTC.

CDR3 bases: TGTGCCAGCAGCCCCCTGTCCCACTTTCCTTCCTACGAGCAGTACTTC. Protein: CASSPLSHFPSYEQYF. The V and J genes are TRBV11-2 and TRBJ2-7; D is ambiguous. The germline gives CDR1 SGHAT, CDR2 FQNNGV. The V end lost 5 bases, the J end lost 1 base, and 18 bases lay between the germline ends. This CDR3 is built from 16 residues.

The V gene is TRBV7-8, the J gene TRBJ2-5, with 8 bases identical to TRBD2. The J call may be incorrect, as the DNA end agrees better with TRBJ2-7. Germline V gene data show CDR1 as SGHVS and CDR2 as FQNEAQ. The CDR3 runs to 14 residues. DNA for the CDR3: TGTGCCAGCAGCCACCGGGGGGGTTACTACGAGCAGTACTTC. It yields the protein CASSHRGGYYEQYF.

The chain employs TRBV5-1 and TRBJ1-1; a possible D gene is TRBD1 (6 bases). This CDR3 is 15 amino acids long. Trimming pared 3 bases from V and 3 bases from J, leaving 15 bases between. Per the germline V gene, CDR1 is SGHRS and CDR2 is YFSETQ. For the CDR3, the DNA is TGCGCCAGCAGCTGGGGGCTTGAGGTTTACACTGAAGCTTTCTTT. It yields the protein CASSWGLEVYTEAFF. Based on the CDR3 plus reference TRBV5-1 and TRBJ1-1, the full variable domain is KAGVTQTPRYLIKTRGQQVTLSCSPISGHRSVSWYQQTPGQGLQFLFEYFSETQRNKGNFPGRFSGRQFSNSRSEMNVSTLELGDSALYLCASSWGLEVYTEAFFGQGTRLTVV.

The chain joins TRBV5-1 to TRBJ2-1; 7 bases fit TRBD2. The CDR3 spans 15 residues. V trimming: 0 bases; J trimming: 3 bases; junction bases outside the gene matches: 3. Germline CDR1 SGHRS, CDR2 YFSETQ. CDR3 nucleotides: TGCGCCAGCAGCTTGGGGGCTAGCGGCTACAATGAGCAGTTCTTC. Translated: CASSLGASGYNEQFF.

The CDR3 nucleotides read TGTGCCAGCAGCTTGGCCGGGAGCGGGAGCTACGAGCAGTACTTC. Protein: CASSLAGSGSYEQYF. V usage is TRBV5-6 and J usage is TRBJ2-7, with 8 bases matching TRBD2. The germline CDR1 and CDR2 sequences are SGHDT and YYEEEE. The CDR3 consists of 15 residues. V dropped 0 bases and J dropped 3; count of bases not matched to a gene: 5.

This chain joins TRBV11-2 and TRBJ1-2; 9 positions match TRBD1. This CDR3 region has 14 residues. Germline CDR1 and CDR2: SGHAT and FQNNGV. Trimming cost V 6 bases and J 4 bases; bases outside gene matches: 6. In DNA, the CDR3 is TGTGCCAGCAGTAACAGGGGGCGCTCCTATGGCTACACCTTC. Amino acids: CASSNRGRSYGYTF. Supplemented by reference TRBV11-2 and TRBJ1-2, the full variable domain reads EAGVAQSPRYKIIEKRQSVAFWCNPISGHATLYWYQQILGQGPKLLIQFQNNGVVDDSQLPKDRFSAERLKGVDSTLKIQPAKLEDSAVYLCASSNRGRSYGYTFGSGTRLTVV.

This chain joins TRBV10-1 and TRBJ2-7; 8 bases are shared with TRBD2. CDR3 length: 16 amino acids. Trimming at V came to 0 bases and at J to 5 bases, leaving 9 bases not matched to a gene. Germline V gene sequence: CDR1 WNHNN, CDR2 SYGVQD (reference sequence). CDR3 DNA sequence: TGCGCCAGCAGTGAGTCGAGGGCAGCGGGAGATGACGAGCAGTACTTC. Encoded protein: CASSESRAAGDDEQYF.

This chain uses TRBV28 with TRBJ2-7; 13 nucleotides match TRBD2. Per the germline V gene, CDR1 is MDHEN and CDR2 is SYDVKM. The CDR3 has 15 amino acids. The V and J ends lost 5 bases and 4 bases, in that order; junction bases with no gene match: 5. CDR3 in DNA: TGTGCCAGCAGTGCGACTAGCGGGAGGCGGTACGAGCAGTACTTC. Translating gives CASSATSGRRYEQYF.